A selection of T cell receptor beta chains follows, all from one sample in a study of identical twins. A single record per CDR3 protein comes from TCRdb applying MiXCR to the 5' RACE reads. The sample consists of some 630,000 distinct CDR3 sequences, roughly 6.6% of them appearing once. This same sample was also taken into another study, of yellow fever vaccine responses in identical twins.

The sequencing input was PBMCs. The receptors derive from a woman aged 18 to 35 in good health. Both conserved end residues are part of each CDR3. A D gene is named only where the DNA matches it firmly. The listing skips clone size in some rows; elsewhere it reads once, few, many or a size class.

J	V	size	D	DNA	CDR3
TRBJ1-2	TRBV14	many	-	TGTGCCAGCAGCCCGGGACCGTACTATGGCTACACCTTC	CASSPGPYYGYTF
TRBJ1-4	TRBV7-9	-	-	TGTGCCAGCAGCTCTCGTTCACCTGAAAAACTGTTTTTT	CASSSRSPEKLFF
TRBJ2-1	TRBV28	many	-	TGTGCCAGCAGTTTATCCCGGATAGAGGGGCGTTATGAGCAGTTCTTC	CASSLSRIEGRYEQFF
TRBJ1-1	TRBV3-1	few	-	TGTGCCAGCAGCCAAGAAAAAATCTATGGCACTGAAGCTTTCTTT	CASSQEKIYGTEAFF
TRBJ1-1	TRBV12-3/TRBV12-4	many	-	TGTGCCAGCACCCTCGGACCGAACACTGAAGCTTTCTTT	CASTLGPNTEAFF
TRBJ2-3	TRBV3-1	-	TRBD2	TGTGCCAGCAGCCAGGCCCTAGCGGGGGGCTCGTTCGTGGATACGCAGTATTTT	CASSQALAGGSFVDTQYF
TRBJ2-3	TRBV7-2	-	-	TGTGCCAGCAGCTTAGATGTTAACACAGATACGCAGTATTTT	CASSLDVNTDTQYF
TRBJ2-1	TRBV5-1	many	-	TGCGCCAGCAGCTTTGAGGGATTGACCTACAATGAGCAGTTCTTC	CASSFEGLTYNEQFF
TRBJ2-1	TRBV3-1	many	-	TGTGCCAGCAGCCAGGGCCCGTACAATGAGCAGTTCTTC	CASSQGPYNEQFF
TRBJ2-3	TRBV7-9	few	-	TGTGCCAGCAGGGGCAGAGACACAGATACGCAGTATTTT	CASRGRDTDTQYF
TRBJ2-3	TRBV28	few	TRBD2	TGTGCCAGCAGATTAGCGGGAGGGCCCAAAGATACGCAGTATTTT	CASRLAGGPKDTQYF
TRBJ2-3	TRBV7-9	few	-	TGTGCCACCTCAAGCACAGATACGCAGTATTTT	CATSSTDTQYF
TRBJ1-6	TRBV6-6	-	-	TGTGCCAGCATGATCGGGTTCGGTTCACCCCTCCACTTT	CASMIGFGSPLHF
TRBJ2-1	TRBV12-3/TRBV12-4	-	-	TGTGCCAGCAGTTTACGAGGTTTAGCGGAATACAATGAGCAGTTCTTC	CASSLRGLAEYNEQFF
TRBJ2-7	TRBV3-1	-	-	TGTGCCAGCAGCCAGCCGGGACTTAGGACCCACTACGAGCAGTACTTC	CASSQPGLRTHYEQYF
TRBJ1-4	TRBV5-1	few	TRBD1	TGCGCCAGCAGCTTGAAGGGGGCGACTAATGAAAAACTGTTTTTT	CASSLKGATNEKLFF
TRBJ2-3	TRBV2	-	TRBD2	TGTGCCAGCAGTGTAGCGGGAGGAGCGGCAGATACGCAGTATTTT	CASSVAGGAADTQYF
TRBJ1-5	TRBV7-9	many	-	TGTGCCAGCAGCGCAGATAGCAATCAGCCCCAGCATTTT	CASSADSNQPQHF
TRBJ2-3	TRBV4-2	many	TRBD2	TGTGCCAGCAGCCACGGGACTAGCCCCACAGATACGCAGTATTTT	CASSHGTSPTDTQYF
TRBJ2-1	TRBV20-1	few	TRBD2	TGCAGTGCTAGAGGCGGGAGTGTGAATGAGCAGTTCTTC	CSARGGSVNEQFF
TRBJ2-7	TRBV2	-	TRBD2	TGTGCCAGCAGTGGTAATAGCGGGAGTCTCTACGAGCAGTACTTC	CASSGNSGSLYEQYF
TRBJ1-1	TRBV20-1	-	-	TGCAGTGCTACATTAGCAGGGGTGTGGAACACTGAAGCTTTCTTT	CSATLAGVWNTEAFF
TRBJ2-4	TRBV25-1	many	-	TGTGCCTCAGGGTTTGCCAAAAACATTCAGTACTTC	CASGFAKNIQYF
TRBJ2-3	TRBV11-3	-	TRBD2	TGTGCCAGCAGCTTATACGCGGGAGGGCGCGCAGATACGCAGTATTTT	CASSLYAGGRADTQYF
TRBJ2-1	TRBV12-3/TRBV12-4	many	-	TGTGCCAGCAGTCCTGACATCTCCCGCTCCTACAATGAGCAGTTCTTC	CASSPDISRSYNEQFF
TRBJ2-1	TRBV27	few	TRBD2	TGTGCCAGCACTAGCGGGGGGGGAGATAACAATGAGCAGTTCTTC	CASTSGGGDNNEQFF
TRBJ1-4	TRBV12-3/TRBV12-4	few	TRBD1	TGTGCCAGCAAGTTTGGGACAGGGACTGAAAAACTGTTTTTT	CASKFGTGTEKLFF
TRBJ2-5	TRBV9	few	-	TGTGCCAGCAGCGCCGCGCCCGGGACAAAAGAGACCCAGTACTTC	CASSAAPGTKETQYF
TRBJ2-1	TRBV20-1	-	-	TGCAGTGCTAGAGAAGGTCGAGACTACTACAATGAGCAGTTCTTC	CSAREGRDYYNEQFF
TRBJ1-3	TRBV2	-	TRBD1	TGTGCCAGCAATGGACAGGGGTTCTCTGGAAACACCATATATTTT	CASNGQGFSGNTIYF
TRBJ2-4	TRBV5-6	many	TRBD1	TGTGCCAGCAGCCGGACAGGGGAGGCCAAAAACATTCAGTACTTC	CASSRTGEAKNIQYF
TRBJ2-3	TRBV20-1	many	TRBD2	TGCAGTGCTAGAGATCTATCCGGGACTAGCGGGGTAGATACGCAGTATTTT	CSARDLSGTSGVDTQYF
TRBJ2-1	TRBV6-1	-	-	TGTGCCAGCAGTCTCCCTCCCGGGCGTTACAATGAGCAGTTCTTC	CASSLPPGRYNEQFF
TRBJ2-2	TRBV3-1	many	TRBD1	TGTGCCAGCAGAACGGGGACAGGGAACACCGGGGAGCTGTTTTTT	CASRTGTGNTGELFF
TRBJ1-2	TRBV20-1	few	TRBD1	TGCAGTGCTAGACGGACAGGGGGCTTCTATGGCTACACCTTC	CSARRTGGFYGYTF
TRBJ1-1	TRBV28	few	-	TGTGCCAGCAGTTTTCAGCGAGAAGCTTTCTTT	CASSFQREAFF
TRBJ2-1	TRBV3-1	-	TRBD2	TGTGCCAGCAGCCAAGAGCTAGCGGGAGTTCGGGAGCAGTTCTTC	CASSQELAGVREQFF
TRBJ2-1	TRBV9	-	TRBD2	TGTGCCAGCAGCGTAGGGGCGGCGGGAGCCCCCTACAATGAGCAGTTCTTC	CASSVGAAGAPYNEQFF
TRBJ2-3	TRBV28	-	TRBD2	TGTGCCAGCACAGTTGCGGGTACAGCGGGAGGCACAGATACGCAGTATTTT	CASTVAGTAGGTDTQYF
TRBJ1-5	TRBV7-2	many	-	TGTGCCAGCAGCTTAGTCGGGTCTAGCAATCAGCCCCAGCATTTT	CASSLVGSSNQPQHF
TRBJ2-2	TRBV19	few	-	TGTGCCAGTAGTCCTCAGGACACCGTTACCGGGGAGCTGTTTTTT	CASSPQDTVTGELFF
TRBJ1-6	TRBV7-3	few	-	TGTGCCAGCAGCTTAACCGCGGGGGGCTCACCCCTCCACTTT	CASSLTAGGSPLHF
TRBJ2-2	TRBV20-1	-	-	TGCAGTGCTAGAGAACGGTGGGACGGGGAGCTGTTTTTT	CSARERWDGELFF
TRBJ2-1	TRBV29-1	few	TRBD1	TGCAGCGTTGAAGAGGGGACAGGGGGGAATGAGCAGTTCTTC	CSVEEGTGGNEQFF
TRBJ2-7	TRBV4-1	many	TRBD2	TGCGCCAGCAGCCAACCACTAGCGGGAGGGCCCGAGCAGTACTTC	CASSQPLAGGPEQYF
TRBJ2-1	TRBV11-3	few	-	TGTGCCAGCAGCCCGGCCCTGGTAGCTGTTAATGAGCAGTTCTTC	CASSPALVAVNEQFF
TRBJ2-5	TRBV3-1	few	TRBD2	TGTGCCAGCAGCCAAGGATTTTGGGCGGGAGCTCCAGAGACCCAGTACTTC	CASSQGFWAGAPETQYF
TRBJ2-3	TRBV13	few	TRBD2	TGTGCCAGCAGCGGATCGGGACTAGCGGGAGAATCCAACCTTTCCACGAAGACAGATACGCAGTATTTT	CASSGSGLAGESNLSTKTDTQYF
TRBJ2-1	TRBV7-2	many	TRBD2	TGTGCCAGCAGCTCTTCCGGGACTAGCGGTGCTGAGCAGTTCTTC	CASSSSGTSGAEQFF
TRBJ2-1	TRBV20-1	few	TRBD2	TGCAGTGCTGTAGCGGGAGGGCCCCTCGATGAGCAGTTCTTC	CSAVAGGPLDEQFF
TRBJ2-7	TRBV5-1	-	TRBD1	TGCGCCAGCAGCCTGACGGGACAGGGATGGGAGCAGTACTTC	CASSLTGQGWEQYF
TRBJ1-1	TRBV5-1	many	-	TGCGCCAGCAGGCTTGGACAGCCCAATGAAGCTTTCTTT	CASRLGQPNEAFF